The text below deals with one T cell receptor beta chain. The CDR3 spans 14 residues. CDR1 and CDR2 from the germline V gene are MNHEY and SMNVEV (reference sequence). Trimming shortened V by 2 bases and J by 1 base, and 8 bases separated the two germline ends. The sample originates from a study of blood T cell repertoires in COVID-19. The method was immunoSEQ multiplex PCR; TCRdb's version includes in-frame clones alone and lacks a portion of them. Here the sample spans about 190,000 clones, approximately 82% being singletons. The V gene is TRBV27, the J gene TRBJ1-2, with D unresolved. Sequenced sample: PBMCs or T cells enriched from blood (not recorded which). The clonotype comes from a woman aged 45-65 years who had recovered from COVID-19. This chain's CDR3 is CASSLRGFNYGYTF. In DNA form, the CDR3 reads TGTGCCAGCAGTTTACGGGGTTTTAACTATGGCTACACCTTC.